These 11 T cell receptor beta chains came from one sample sequenced in a study of T cell responses to AZD1222 COVID-19 vaccine. Sequencing used immunoSEQ multiplex PCR; TCRdb keeps in-frame clones, though not all of them. The table lists 68,000 or so clones, more than 70% of them singletons. This specimen was peripheral blood, taken on day 0 of AZD1222 vaccination. The source is an adult in good health.

The V call is TRBV27, the J call TRBJ1-1; D remains ambiguous. Germline CDR1 and CDR2: MNHEY and SMNVEV (reference sequence). The CDR3 extends over 14 amino acids. The germline V and J ends were trimmed by 5 bases and 1 base, with 11 bases remaining between them. The CDR3, as DNA: TGTGCCAGCAGTCTATTAAGGGAGAACACTGAAGCTTTCTTT. Its translation: CASSLLRENTEAFF.

This sequence joins TRBV9 and TRBJ1-3; D possibly corresponds to TRBD1 (6 bases). The CDR3 contains 14 residues. Trimming removed 3 bases at V and 4 bases at J, with 11 bases between. Germline V lookup: CDR1 SGDLS, CDR2 YYNGEE. In DNA form, the CDR3 reads TGTGCCAGCAGCGCGGGGGGCTGGGGAAACACCATATATTTT. Its protein product is CASSAGGWGNTIYF.

The rearrangement uses TRBV5-1 and TRBJ1-1; 7 bases line up with TRBD1. This CDR3 is 16 amino acids long. The germline gives CDR1 SGHRS, CDR2 YFSETQ. J gave up 1 base and V 4 bases, and 10 bases lay outside the gene matches. The CDR3 nucleotides read TGCGCCAGCAGCAGGAGGCAGGGGGGAACGAACACTGAAGCTTTCTTT. Its protein is CASSRRQGGTNTEAFF.

This clone was recorded a few times. Here the CDR3 reads CAWSPDSEDTQYF. The CDR3, as DNA: TGTGCCTGGAGTCCCGACTCGGAGGATACGCAGTATTTT. The chain has TRBV30 and TRBJ2-3; D is uncertain. Germline V gives CDR1 GTSNPN, CDR2 SVGIG (reference sequence). V gave up 2 bases and J gave up 6 bases, with 12 bases separating them. The CDR3 is 13 residues long.

The genes are TRBV28 and TRBJ1-4; D not certain. Germline V CDR1 and CDR2: MDHEN, SYDVKM. This CDR3 contains 13 residues. The V gene lost 8 bases and the J gene lost 8 bases, with 15 bases spanning the gap. The CDR3 region is CASALGTGEKLFF. Here the CDR3 DNA reads TGTGCCAGCGCCCTCGGTACCGGAGAAAAACTGTTTTTT.

This clone turned up a few times. V usage is TRBV4-1 and J usage is TRBJ2-3; the D is unclear. Germline CDR1 and CDR2: MGHRA and YSYEKL. V lost 4 bases, J lost 1 base, and 12 bases lay in between. The CDR3 covers 15 residues. The CDR3 is CASSPQPIRTDTQYF. For the CDR3, the DNA is TGCGCCAGCAGCCCACAACCGATCCGCACAGATACGCAGTATTTT.

The chain joins TRBV4-1 to TRBJ1-5, with a weak D call TRBD1 (5 bases). The V end was cut by 0 bases, the J end by 0 bases, with 12 bases between. Germline V gene sequence: CDR1 MGHRA, CDR2 YSYEKL. This CDR3 has 17 amino acids. The CDR3 protein is CASSQEGATYSNQPQHF. The CDR3 DNA follows: TGCGCCAGCAGCCAAGAAGGGGCGACTTATAGCAATCAGCCCCAGCATTTT.

This clone came up once. The chain couples TRBV6-2 or TRBV6-3 to TRBJ2-1, with D unresolved. CDR1 and CDR2 from the germline V gene are MNHEY and SVGEGT. The germline V and J ends were trimmed by 2 bases and 5 bases, with 7 bases remaining between them. The CDR3 covers 13 residues. The CDR3 DNA sequence: TGTGCCAGCAGTTACCGGGTCCACAATGAGCAGTTCTTC. It encodes CASSYRVHNEQFF.

This clone is a singleton in its sample. The V gene is TRBV28, the J gene TRBJ2-1, with D perhaps matching TRBD1 (5 bases). With 4 bases removed from V and 0 bases from J, the gap between germline ends came to 13 bases. Germline CDR1 and CDR2: MDHEN and SYDVKM. The CDR3 contains 16 residues. CDR3 amino acids: CASSSRTQSSYNEQFF. The CDR3 coding sequence is TGTGCCAGCAGTTCCCGGACACAGAGCTCCTACAATGAGCAGTTCTTC. Based on the CDR3 plus reference TRBV28 and TRBJ2-1, the full variable domain is DVKVTQSSRYLVKRTGEKVFLECVQDMDHENMFWYRQDPGLGLRLIYFSYDVKMKEKGDIPEGYSVSREKKERFSLILESASTNQTSMYLCASSSRTQSSYNEQFFGPGTRLTVL.

This clone was seen only once. The gene calls are TRBV7-2 and TRBJ1-1; possibly TRBD1 for D (6 bases). The CDR3 length is 13 residues. Germline V gives CDR1 SGHTA, CDR2 FQGNSA. V shed 5 bases and J shed 2 bases, with 9 bases lying between them. The CDR3 nucleotides are TGTGCCAGCAGCGAGACAGGAAACACTGAAGCTTTCTTT. Protein: CASSETGNTEAFF.

This clone was detected once. The rearrangement uses TRBV5-1 and TRBJ1-5; D unresolved. The CDR3 extends over 14 amino acids. The V end lost 0 bases, the J end lost 7 bases, and 11 bases lay between the germline ends. Germline-derived CDR1 and CDR2 are SGHRS and YFSETQ. CDR3 protein: CASSLDGVGQPQHF. In DNA form, the CDR3 reads TGCGCCAGCAGCTTGGATGGGGTTGGGCAGCCCCAGCATTTT.